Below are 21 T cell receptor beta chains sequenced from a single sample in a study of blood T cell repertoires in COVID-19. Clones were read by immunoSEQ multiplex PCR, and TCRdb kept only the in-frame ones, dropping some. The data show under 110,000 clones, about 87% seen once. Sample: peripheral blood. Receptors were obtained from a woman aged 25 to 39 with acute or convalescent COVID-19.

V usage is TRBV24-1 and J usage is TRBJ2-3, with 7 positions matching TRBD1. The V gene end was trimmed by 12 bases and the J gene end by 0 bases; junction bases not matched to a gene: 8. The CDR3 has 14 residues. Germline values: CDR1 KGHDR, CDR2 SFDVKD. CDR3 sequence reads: CASGDRTSTDTQYF. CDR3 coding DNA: TGTGCCTCTGGGGACAGAACTAGCACAGATACGCAGTATTTT.

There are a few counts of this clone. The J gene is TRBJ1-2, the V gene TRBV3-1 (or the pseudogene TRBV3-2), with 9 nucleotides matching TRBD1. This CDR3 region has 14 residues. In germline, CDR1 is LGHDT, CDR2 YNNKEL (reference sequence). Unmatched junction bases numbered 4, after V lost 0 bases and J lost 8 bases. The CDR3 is CASSQDGTGLGYTF. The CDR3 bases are TGTGCCAGCAGCCAAGACGGGACAGGGCTCGGCTACACCTTC.

CDR3: CASSVTGQAALGTDTQYF. As DNA, the CDR3 is TGTGCCAGCAGCGTAACTGGACAGGCCGCTCTGGGGACAGATACGCAGTATTTT. This chain joins TRBV9 and TRBJ2-3; 7 nucleotides match TRBD1. The CDR3 runs to 18 residues. Germline loops: CDR1 SGDLS, CDR2 YYNGEE. V lost 1 base, J lost 3 bases, and 14 bases stayed unmatched.

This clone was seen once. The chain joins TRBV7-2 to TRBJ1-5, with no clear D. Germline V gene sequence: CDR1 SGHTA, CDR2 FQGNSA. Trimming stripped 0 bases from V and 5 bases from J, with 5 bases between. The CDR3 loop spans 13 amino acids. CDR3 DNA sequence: TGTGCCAGCAGCTTAGCCAATCATCAGCCCCAGCATTTT. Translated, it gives CASSLANHQPQHF.

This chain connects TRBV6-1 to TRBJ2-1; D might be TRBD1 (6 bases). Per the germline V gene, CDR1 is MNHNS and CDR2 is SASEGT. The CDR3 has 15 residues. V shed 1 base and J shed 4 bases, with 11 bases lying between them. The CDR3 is CASSEDTGRYNEQFF. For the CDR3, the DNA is TGTGCCAGCAGTGAAGATACAGGGCGGTACAATGAGCAGTTCTTC.

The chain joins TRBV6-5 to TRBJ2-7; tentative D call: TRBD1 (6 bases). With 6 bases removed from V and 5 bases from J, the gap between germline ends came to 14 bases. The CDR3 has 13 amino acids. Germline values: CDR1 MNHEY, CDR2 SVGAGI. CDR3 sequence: CASSSLQGNEQYF. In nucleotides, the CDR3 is TGTGCCAGCAGCTCCCTACAGGGTAACGAGCAGTACTTC.

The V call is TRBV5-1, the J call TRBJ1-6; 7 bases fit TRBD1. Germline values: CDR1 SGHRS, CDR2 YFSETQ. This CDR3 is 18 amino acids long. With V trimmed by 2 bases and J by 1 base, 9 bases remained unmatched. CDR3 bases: TGCGCCAGCAGCTTAAATCCTATGACAGGGTCCTATAATTCACCCCTCCACTTT. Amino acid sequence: CASSLNPMTGSYNSPLHF.

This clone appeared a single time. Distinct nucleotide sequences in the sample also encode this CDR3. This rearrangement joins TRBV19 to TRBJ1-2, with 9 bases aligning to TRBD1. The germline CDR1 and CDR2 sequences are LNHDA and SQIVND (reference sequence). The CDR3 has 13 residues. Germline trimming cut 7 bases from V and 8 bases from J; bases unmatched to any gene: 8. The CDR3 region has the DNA TGTGCCAGTACAATACAGGGGGCAGGGGGCTACACCTTC. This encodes CASTIQGAGGYTF.

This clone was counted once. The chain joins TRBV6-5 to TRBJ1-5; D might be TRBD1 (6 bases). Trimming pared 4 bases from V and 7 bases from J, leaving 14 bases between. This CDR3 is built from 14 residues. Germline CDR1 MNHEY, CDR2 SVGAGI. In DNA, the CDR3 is TGTGCCAGCAGTTCAACAGGGTATGGGCAGCCCCAGCATTTT. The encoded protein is CASSSTGYGQPQHF.

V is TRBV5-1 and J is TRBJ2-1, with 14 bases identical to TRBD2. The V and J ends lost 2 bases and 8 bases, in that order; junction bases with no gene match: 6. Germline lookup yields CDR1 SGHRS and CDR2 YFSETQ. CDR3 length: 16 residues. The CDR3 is CASSLLTSGGADEQFF. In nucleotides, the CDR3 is TGCGCCAGCAGCTTACTGACTAGCGGGGGGGCCGATGAGCAGTTCTTC.

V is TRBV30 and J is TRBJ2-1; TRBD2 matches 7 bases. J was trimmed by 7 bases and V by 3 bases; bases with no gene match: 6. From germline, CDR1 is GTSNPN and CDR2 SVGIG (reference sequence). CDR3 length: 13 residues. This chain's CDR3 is CAWRDIGRNEQFF. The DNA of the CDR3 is TGTGCCTGGAGAGATATCGGGAGGAATGAGCAGTTCTTC.

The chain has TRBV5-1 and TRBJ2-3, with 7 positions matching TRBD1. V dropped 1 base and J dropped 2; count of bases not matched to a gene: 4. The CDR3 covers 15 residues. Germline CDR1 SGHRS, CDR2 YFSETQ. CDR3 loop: CASSLTGVFTDTQYF. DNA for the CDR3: TGCGCCAGCAGCTTGACAGGGGTATTCACAGATACGCAGTATTTT.

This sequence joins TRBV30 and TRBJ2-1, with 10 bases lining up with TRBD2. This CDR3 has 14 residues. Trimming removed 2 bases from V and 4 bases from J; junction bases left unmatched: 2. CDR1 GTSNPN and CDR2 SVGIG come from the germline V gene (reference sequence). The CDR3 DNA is TGTGCCTGGAGTTTAGCGGGGGGATACAATGAGCAGTTCTTC. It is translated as CAWSLAGGYNEQFF.

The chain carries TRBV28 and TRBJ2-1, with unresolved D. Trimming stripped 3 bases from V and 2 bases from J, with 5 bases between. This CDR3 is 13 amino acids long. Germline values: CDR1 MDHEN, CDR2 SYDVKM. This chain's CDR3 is CASSLAAYNEQFF. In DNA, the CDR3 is TGTGCCAGCAGTTTGGCGGCCTACAATGAGCAGTTCTTC.

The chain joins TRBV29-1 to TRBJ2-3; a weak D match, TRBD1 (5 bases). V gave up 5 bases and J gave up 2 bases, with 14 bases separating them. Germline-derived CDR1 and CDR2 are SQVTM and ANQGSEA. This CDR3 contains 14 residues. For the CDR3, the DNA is TGCAGCGTTACAATATGGGGCGACACAGATACGCAGTATTTT. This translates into CSVTIWGDTDTQYF.

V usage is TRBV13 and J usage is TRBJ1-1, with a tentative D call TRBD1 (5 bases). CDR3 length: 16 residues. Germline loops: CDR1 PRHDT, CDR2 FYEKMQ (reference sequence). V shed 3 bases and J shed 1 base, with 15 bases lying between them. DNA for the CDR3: TGTGCCAGCAGCTTGAGTTCAGGGTACGGGAACACTGAAGCTTTCTTT. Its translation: CASSLSSGYGNTEAFF. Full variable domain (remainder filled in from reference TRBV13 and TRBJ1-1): AAGVIQSPRHLIKEKRETATLKCYPIPRHDTVYWYQQGPGQDPQFLISFYEKMQSDKGSIPDRFSAQQFSDYHSELNMSSLELGDSALYFCASSLSSGYGNTEAFFGQGTRLTVV.

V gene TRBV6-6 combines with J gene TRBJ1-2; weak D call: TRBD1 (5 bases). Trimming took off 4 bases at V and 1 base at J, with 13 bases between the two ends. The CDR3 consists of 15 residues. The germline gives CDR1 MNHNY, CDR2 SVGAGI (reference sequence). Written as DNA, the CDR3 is TGTGCCAGCAGTTCCCCTACGACAGATAACTATGGCTACACCTTC. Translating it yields CASSSPTTDNYGYTF.

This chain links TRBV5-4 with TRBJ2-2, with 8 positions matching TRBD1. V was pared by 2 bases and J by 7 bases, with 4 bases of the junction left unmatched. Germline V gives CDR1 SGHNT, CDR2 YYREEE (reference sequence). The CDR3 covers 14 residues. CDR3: CASSFGQGIGELFF. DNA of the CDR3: TGTGCCAGCAGCTTCGGACAGGGAATCGGGGAGCTGTTTTTT.

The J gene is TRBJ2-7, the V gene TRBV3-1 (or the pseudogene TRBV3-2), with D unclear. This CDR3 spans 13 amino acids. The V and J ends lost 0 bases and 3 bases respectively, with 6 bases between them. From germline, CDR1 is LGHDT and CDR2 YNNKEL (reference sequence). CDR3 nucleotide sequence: TGTGCCAGCAGCCAAGACAACAGCTACGAGCAGTACTTC. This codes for CASSQDNSYEQYF.

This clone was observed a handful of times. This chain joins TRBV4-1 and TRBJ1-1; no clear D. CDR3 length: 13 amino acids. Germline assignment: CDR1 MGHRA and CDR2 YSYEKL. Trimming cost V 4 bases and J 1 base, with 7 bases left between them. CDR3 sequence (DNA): TGCGCCAGCAGCCTCCGGGGGAACACTGAAGCTTTCTTT. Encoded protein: CASSLRGNTEAFF.

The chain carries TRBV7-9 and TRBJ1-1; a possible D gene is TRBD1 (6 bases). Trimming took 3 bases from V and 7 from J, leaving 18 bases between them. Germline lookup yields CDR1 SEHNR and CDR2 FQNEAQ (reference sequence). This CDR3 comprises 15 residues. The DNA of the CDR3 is TGTGCCAGCAGCTTGATGGACAGCTGGGGCCATGAAGCTTTCTTT. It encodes CASSLMDSWGHEAFF.